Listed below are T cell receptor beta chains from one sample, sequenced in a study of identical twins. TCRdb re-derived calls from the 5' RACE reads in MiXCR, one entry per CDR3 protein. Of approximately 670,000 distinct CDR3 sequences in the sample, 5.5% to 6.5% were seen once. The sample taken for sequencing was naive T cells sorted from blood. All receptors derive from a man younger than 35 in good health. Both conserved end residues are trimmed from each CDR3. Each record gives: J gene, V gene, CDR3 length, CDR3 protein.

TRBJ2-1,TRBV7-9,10,ASSSGLNEQF
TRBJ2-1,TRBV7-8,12,ASSPTGTPNEQF
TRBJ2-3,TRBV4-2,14,ASSNGTSGSWDTQY
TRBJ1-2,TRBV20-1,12,SARQRTVNYGYT
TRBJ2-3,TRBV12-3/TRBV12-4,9,ASRSGDTQY
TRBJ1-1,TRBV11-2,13,ASTPGRGERVEAF
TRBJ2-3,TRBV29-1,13,SVLRGTGQTDTQY
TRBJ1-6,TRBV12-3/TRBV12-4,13,ASRDWASYNSPLH
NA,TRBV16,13,ASSQSLGSSYEQF
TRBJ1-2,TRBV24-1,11,ATSADFNYGYT
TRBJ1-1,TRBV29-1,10,SVRQGGTEAF
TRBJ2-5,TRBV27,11,ASSNVAGETQY
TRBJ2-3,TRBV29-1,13,SVEGGQGGPDTQY
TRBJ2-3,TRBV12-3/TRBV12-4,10,ASSLRFDTQY
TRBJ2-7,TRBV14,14,ASSQITTGPSHEQY
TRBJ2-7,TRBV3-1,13,ASSQDRGWNYEQY
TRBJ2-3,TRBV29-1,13,SADGLAGSTDTQY
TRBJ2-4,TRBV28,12,ASSLGGNKNIQY
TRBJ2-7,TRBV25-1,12,ASSDWDGPYEQY
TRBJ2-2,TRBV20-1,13,SARDYTSNTGELF
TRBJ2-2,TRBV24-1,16,ATSDLAAGKANTGELF
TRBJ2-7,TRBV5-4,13,ASSYIAGGPYEQY
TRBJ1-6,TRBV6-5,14,ASSYVHSSYNSPLH
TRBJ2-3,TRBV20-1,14,SAQGSHMTITNTQY
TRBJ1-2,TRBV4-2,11,ASSQEGIDGYT
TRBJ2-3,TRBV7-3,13,ASSLVRSSTDTQY
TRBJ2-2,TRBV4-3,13,ASSQDQRDTGELF
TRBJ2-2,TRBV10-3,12,AISSGTSTGELF
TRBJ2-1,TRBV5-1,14,ASSLSSGRGDNEQF
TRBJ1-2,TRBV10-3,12,ATTGTGFLNGYT
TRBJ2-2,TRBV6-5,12,ASSYDQGSGELF
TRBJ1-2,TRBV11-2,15,ASSFFPSAQGVGGYT
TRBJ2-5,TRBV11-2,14,ASSSTSGQSWETQY
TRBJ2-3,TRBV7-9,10,ASATSRDTQY
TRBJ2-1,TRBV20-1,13,SARDYEFSYNEQF
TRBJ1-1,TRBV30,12,AWSPNPRGTEAF
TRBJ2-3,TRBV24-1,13,ATSDEGGGTDTQY
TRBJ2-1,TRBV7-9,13,ASSHGTGGYNEQF
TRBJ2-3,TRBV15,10,ATSKFSDTQY
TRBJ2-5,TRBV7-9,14,ASSARTPEPKETQY
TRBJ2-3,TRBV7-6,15,ASSSKAPSGRAGTQY
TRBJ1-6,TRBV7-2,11,ASSPDGYSPLH
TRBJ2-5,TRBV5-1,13,ASSLVPGAQETQY
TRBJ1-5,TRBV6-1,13,ASSVNRESNQPQH
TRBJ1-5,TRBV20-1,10,SATLSNQPQH
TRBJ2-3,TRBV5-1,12,ASSLQRGEDTQY
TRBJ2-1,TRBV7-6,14,ASSPGPGGRLGEQF
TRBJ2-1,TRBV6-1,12,ASRPDTIYNEQF
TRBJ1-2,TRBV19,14,ASSIPGGGANYGYT
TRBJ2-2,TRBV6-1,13,ASCPIAGRTGELF
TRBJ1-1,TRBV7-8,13,ASSPAYRGATEAF
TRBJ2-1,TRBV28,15,ASSSQPWTSANNEQF
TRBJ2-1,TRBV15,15,ATSRDLLSGQGNEQF
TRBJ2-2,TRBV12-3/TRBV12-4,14,ASSFSSGAGTGELF
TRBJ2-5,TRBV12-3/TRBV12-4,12,ASSPTSGGQTQY
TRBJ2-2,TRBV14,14,ASSQTTTANTGELF
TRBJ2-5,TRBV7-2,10,ASSRYQETQY
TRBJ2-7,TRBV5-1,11,ASSRDDSYEQY